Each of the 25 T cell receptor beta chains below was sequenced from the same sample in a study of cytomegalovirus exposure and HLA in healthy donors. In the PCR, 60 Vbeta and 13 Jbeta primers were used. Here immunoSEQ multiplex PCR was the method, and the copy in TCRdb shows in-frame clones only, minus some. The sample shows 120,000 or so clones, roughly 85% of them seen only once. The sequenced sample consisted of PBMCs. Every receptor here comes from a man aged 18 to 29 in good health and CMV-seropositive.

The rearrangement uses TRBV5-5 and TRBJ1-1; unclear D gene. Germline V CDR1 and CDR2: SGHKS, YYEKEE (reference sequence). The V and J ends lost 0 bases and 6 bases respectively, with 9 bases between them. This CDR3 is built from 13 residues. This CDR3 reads CASSLARAAEAFF. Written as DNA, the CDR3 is TGTGCCAGCAGCTTGGCCCGAGCGGCTGAAGCTTTCTTT.

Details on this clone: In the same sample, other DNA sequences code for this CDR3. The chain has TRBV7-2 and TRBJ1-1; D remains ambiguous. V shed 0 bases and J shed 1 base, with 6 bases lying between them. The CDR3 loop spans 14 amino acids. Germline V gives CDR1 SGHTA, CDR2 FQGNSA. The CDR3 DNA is TGTGCCAGCAGCTTAGCCCGGGGGAACACTGAAGCTTTCTTT. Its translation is CASSLARGNTEAFF.

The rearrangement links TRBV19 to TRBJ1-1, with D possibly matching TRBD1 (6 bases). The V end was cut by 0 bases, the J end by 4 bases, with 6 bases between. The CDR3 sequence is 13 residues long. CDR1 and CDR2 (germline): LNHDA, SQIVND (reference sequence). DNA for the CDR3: TGTGCCAGTAGTATAGAACAGGGCACTGAAGCTTTCTTT. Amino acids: CASSIEQGTEAFF.

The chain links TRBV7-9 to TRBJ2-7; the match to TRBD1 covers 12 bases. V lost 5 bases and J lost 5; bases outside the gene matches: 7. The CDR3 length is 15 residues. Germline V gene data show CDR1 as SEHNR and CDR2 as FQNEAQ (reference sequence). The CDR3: CASSPGTGGDHEQYF. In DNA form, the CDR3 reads TGTGCCAGCAGCCCCGGGACAGGGGGCGACCACGAGCAGTACTTC.

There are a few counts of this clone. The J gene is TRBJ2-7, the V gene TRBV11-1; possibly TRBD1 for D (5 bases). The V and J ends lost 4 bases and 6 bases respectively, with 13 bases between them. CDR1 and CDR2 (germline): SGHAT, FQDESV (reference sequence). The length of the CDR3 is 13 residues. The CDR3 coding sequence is TGTGCCAGCAGCTCCACAGGAGTCAGCGAGCAGTACTTC. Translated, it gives CASSSTGVSEQYF.

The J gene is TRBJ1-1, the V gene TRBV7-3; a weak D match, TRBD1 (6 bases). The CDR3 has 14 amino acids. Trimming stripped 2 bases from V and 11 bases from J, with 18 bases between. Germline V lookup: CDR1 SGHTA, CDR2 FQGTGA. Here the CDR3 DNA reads TGTGCCAGCAGCTTAGGGGTAGACAGGACAGAGGCTTTCTTT. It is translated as CASSLGVDRTEAFF.

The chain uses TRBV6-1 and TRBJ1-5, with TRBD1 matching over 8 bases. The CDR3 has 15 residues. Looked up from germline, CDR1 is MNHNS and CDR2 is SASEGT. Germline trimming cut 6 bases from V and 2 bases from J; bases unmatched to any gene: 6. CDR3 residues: CASRTGDSRNQPQHF. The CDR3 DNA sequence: TGTGCCAGCAGGACAGGGGATTCTCGCAATCAGCCCCAGCATTTT.

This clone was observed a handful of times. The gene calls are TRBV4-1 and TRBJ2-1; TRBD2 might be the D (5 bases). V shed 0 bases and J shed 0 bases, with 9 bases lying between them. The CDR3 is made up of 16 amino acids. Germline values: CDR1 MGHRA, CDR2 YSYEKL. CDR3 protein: CASSQESAGSYNEQFF. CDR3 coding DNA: TGCGCCAGCAGCCAAGAGTCGGCGGGCTCCTACAATGAGCAGTTCTTC.

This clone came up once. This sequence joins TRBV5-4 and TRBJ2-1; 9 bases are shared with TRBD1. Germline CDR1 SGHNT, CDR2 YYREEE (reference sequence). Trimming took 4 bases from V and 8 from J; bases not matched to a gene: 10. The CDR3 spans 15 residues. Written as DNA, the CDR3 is TGTGCCAGCAGCCCGGGGACAGGGCTAGTGGATGAGCAGTTCTTC. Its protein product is CASSPGTGLVDEQFF. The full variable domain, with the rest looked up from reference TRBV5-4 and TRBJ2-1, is ETGVTQSPTHLIKTRGQQVTLRCSSQSGHNTVSWYQQALGQGPQFIFQYYREEENGRGNFPPRFSGLQFPNYSSELNVNALELDDSALYLCASSPGTGLVDEQFFGPGTRLTVL.

The CDR3 nucleotides read TGTGCCATCACCAGAGAGGACAGAAACTATGGCTACACCTTC. Protein sequence: CAITREDRNYGYTF. The rearrangement joins TRBV10-3 to TRBJ1-2, with D possibly matching TRBD1 (6 bases). V lost 7 bases, J lost 2 bases, and 14 bases lay in between. The CDR3 spans 14 residues. In germline, CDR1 is ENHRY, CDR2 SYGVKD.

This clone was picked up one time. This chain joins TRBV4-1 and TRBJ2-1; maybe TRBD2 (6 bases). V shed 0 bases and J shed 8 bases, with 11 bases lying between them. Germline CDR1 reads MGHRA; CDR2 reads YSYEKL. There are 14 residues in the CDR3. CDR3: CASSQDLPGDEQFF. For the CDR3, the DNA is TGCGCCAGCAGCCAAGATCTCCCGGGAGATGAGCAGTTCTTC.

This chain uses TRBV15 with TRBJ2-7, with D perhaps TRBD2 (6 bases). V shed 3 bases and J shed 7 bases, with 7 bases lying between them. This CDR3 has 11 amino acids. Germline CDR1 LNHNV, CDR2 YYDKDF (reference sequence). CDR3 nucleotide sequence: TGTGCCACCAGCAGTGGGAGGGAGCAGTACTTC. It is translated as CATSSGREQYF.

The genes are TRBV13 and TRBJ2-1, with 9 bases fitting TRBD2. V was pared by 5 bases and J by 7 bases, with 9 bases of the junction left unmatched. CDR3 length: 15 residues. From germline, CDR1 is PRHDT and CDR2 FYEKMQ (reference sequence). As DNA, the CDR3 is TGTGCCAGCAGCCCTAGCGGGACCCGGGGGAATGAGCAGTTCTTC. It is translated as CASSPSGTRGNEQFF. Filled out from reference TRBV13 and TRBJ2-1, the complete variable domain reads AAGVIQSPRHLIKEKRETATLKCYPIPRHDTVYWYQQGPGQDPQFLISFYEKMQSDKGSIPDRFSAQQFSDYHSELNMSSLELGDSALYFCASSPSGTRGNEQFFGPGTRLTVL.

CDR3 sequence reads: CASSKLAGVHNEQFF. The CDR3 nucleotides are TGTGCCAGTAGTAAACTAGCGGGGGTGCACAATGAGCAGTTCTTC. The chain carries TRBV19 and TRBJ2-1, with 11 bases aligning to TRBD2. This CDR3 contains 15 residues. The ends lost 4 bases at V and 5 bases at J; junction bases unmatched: 4. The V gene's germline CDR1 is LNHDA and CDR2 SQIVND (reference sequence).

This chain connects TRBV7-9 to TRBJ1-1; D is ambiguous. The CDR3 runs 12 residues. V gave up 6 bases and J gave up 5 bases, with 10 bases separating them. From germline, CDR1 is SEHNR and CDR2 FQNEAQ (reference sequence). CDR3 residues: CASRHGGTEAFF. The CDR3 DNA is TGTGCCAGCAGGCACGGAGGGACTGAAGCTTTCTTT.

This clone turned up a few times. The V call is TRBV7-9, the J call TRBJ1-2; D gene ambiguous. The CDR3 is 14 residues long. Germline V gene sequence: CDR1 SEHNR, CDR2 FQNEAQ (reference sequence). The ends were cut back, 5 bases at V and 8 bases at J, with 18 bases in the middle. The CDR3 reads CASSPGAGLRGYTF. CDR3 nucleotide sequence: TGTGCCAGCAGCCCCGGTGCGGGGTTGCGGGGCTACACCTTC.

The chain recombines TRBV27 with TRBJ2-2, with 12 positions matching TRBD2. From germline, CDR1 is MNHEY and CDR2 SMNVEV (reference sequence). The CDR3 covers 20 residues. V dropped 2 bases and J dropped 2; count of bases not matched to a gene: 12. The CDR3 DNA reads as TGTGCCAGCAGTTTAATTTTGTGCGGACTAGCGGGGTGTAACACCGGGGAGCTGTTTTTT. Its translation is CASSLILCGLAGCNTGELFF.

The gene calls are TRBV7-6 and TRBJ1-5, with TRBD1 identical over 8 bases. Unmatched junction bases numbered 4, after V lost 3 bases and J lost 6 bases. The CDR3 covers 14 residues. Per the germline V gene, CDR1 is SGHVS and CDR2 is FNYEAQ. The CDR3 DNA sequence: TGTGCCAGCAGCTTGGGCAGGGGGCGTCAGCCCCAGCATTTT. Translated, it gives CASSLGRGRQPQHF.

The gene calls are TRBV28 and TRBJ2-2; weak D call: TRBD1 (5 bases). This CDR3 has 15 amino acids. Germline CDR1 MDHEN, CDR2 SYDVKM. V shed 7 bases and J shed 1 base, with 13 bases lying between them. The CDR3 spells CASTFGQRNTGELFF. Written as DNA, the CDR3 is TGTGCCAGCACCTTTGGACAAAGGAACACCGGGGAGCTGTTTTTT.

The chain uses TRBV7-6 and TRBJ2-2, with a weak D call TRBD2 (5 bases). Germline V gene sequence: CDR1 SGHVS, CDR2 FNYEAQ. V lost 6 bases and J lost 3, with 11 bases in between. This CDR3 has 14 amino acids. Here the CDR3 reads CASRDDGDTGELFF. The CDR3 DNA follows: TGTGCCAGCAGAGACGACGGGGACACCGGGGAGCTGTTTTTT.

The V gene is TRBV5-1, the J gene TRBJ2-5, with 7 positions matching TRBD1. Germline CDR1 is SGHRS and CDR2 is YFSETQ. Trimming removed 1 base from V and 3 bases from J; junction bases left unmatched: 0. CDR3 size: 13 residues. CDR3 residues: CASSLTGEETQYF. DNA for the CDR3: TGCGCCAGCAGCTTGACAGGGGAAGAGACCCAGTACTTC.

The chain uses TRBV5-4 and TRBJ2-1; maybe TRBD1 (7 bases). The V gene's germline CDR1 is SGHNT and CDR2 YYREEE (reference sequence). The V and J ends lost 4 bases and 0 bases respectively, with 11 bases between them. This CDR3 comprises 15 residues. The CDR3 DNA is TGTGCCAGCAGCGCGGGACAGCACTCCTACAATGAGCAGTTCTTC. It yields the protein CASSAGQHSYNEQFF.

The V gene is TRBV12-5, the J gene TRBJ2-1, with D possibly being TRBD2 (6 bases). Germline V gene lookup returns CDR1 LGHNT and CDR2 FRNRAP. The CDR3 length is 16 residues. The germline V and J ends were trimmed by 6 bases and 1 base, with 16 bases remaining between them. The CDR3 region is CASGPGLGSSYNEQFF. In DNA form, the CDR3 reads TGTGCTAGTGGCCCGGGACTTGGGTCTTCCTACAATGAGCAGTTCTTC. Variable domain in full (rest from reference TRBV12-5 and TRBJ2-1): DARVTQTPRHKVTEMGQEVTMRCQPILGHNTVFWYRQTMMQGLELLAYFRNRAPLDDSGMPKDRFSAEMPDATLATLKIQPSEPRDSAVYFCASGPGLGSSYNEQFFGPGTRLTVL.

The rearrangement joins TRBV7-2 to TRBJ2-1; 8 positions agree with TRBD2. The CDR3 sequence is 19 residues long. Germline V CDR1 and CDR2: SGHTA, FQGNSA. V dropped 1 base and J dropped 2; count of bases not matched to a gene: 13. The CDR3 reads CASSLDPRVAGSTYNEQFF. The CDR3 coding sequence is TGTGCCAGCAGCTTAGACCCGCGCGTAGCGGGGTCTACCTACAATGAGCAGTTCTTC.

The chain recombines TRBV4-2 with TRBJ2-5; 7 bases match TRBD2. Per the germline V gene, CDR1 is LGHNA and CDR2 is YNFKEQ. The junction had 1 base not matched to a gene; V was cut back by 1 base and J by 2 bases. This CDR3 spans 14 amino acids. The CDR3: CASSQGRGQETQYF. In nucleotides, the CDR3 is TGTGCCAGCAGCCAAGGGCGGGGGCAAGAGACCCAGTACTTC.